The source of this TCR beta chain is a study of regulatory T cells in long-lasting Graves disease. At the level of the study: Graves' patients, diagnosed recently, had received antithyroid drugs under 3 months.

As to time point: newly diagnosed GD, antithyroid drugs for less than 3 months. RNA from PBMCs was the source of the TCR library. This clonotype was seen only a few times. Construction of the TCR beta libraries employed iRepertoire HTBI primers in conjunction with Arm-PCR of CDR3 regions. TCRdb recomputed calls from the multiplex PCR reads with MiXCR, one row per CDR3 protein. Of about 300,000 distinct CDR3 sequences in the sample, 15% to 20% were seen once. V lost 8 bases, J lost 1 base, and 3 bases stayed unmatched. This CDR3 region has 13 residues. The sample consisted of peripheral blood mononuclear cells (PBMCs), taken at new diagnosis, from a patient treated with antithyroid drugs. This chain joins TRBV12-3 or TRBV12-4 and TRBJ2-3; 7 nucleotides line up with TRBD2. The sequence came from a female donor with Graves disease. This CDR3 is CASGREGTDTQYF. Written as DNA, the CDR3 is TGTGCCAGCGGCCGGGAGGGCACAGATACGCAGTATTTT.